Below, 30 T cell receptor beta chains from the same sample are listed, as sequenced in a study of blood T cell repertoires in COVID-19. Assay: immunoSEQ multiplex PCR; the TCRdb copy retains only in-frame clones and omits some. The data show approximately 250,000 clones, around 87% seen once. Source material: peripheral blood. The receptor set was obtained from a woman in her sixties or seventies with COVID-19, enrolled during active disease.

V gene TRBV19 combines with J gene TRBJ2-7; 9 bases map to TRBD1. The CDR3 extends over 15 amino acids. Trimming cost V 4 bases and J 6 bases; bases outside gene matches: 10. Germline-derived CDR1 and CDR2 are LNHDA and SQIVND (reference sequence). The CDR3 region is CASSTTGTGRFEQYF. CDR3 bases: TGTGCCAGTAGTACGACCGGGACAGGGAGGTTCGAGCAGTACTTC.

V is TRBV15 and J is TRBJ2-7; weak D call: TRBD1 (5 bases). V gave up 5 bases and J gave up 7 bases, with 15 bases separating them. Germline V lookup: CDR1 LNHNV, CDR2 YYDKDF (reference sequence). The CDR3 is 13 amino acids. The CDR3 DNA is TGTGCCACCAGCGTTCGTCCTACAGGAGAGCAGTACTTC. Translated: CATSVRPTGEQYF. Together with reference TRBV15 and TRBJ2-7, the CDR3 gives the full variable domain: DAMVIQNPRYQVTQFGKPVTLSCSQTLNHNVMYWYQQKSSQAPKLLFHYYDKDFNNEADTPDNFQSRRPNTSFCFLDIRSPGLGDTAMYLCATSVRPTGEQYFGPGTRLTVT.

V usage is TRBV30 and J usage is TRBJ1-5, with a weak D call TRBD1 (5 bases). V was trimmed by 2 bases and J by 10 bases, leaving 15 bases between them. The CDR3 contains 13 residues. CDR1 is GTSNPN and CDR2 is SVGIG in the germline V gene (reference sequence). In nucleotides, the CDR3 is TGTGCCTGGAGTACGACAGCGATAGGTCCCCAGCATTTT. Translation: CAWSTTAIGPQHF.

The chain uses TRBV5-1 and TRBJ2-1; 11 nucleotides match TRBD2. V trimming: 1 base; J trimming: 6 bases; junction bases outside the gene matches: 6. The CDR3 covers 16 residues. Germline V gene data show CDR1 as SGHRS and CDR2 as YFSETQ. The CDR3 loop reads CASSLPLAGGTNEQFF. DNA for the CDR3: TGCGCCAGCAGCTTGCCTCTAGCGGGAGGAACCAATGAGCAGTTCTTC.

This rearrangement joins TRBV6-8 to TRBJ2-7, with 9 bases that match TRBD1. The CDR3 runs to 17 residues. Per the germline V gene, CDR1 is MNHGY and CDR2 is SAAAGT. J gave up 2 bases and V 4 bases, and 12 bases lay outside the gene matches. CDR3: CASSSRTGVHQAYEQYF. The CDR3 DNA reads TGTGCCAGCAGTTCTAGGACAGGGGTCCACCAAGCCTACGAGCAGTACTTC.

Only one count was recorded for this clone. This sequence joins TRBV6-5 and TRBJ1-2; 8 bases are shared with TRBD1. CDR1 MNHEY and CDR2 SVGAGI come from the germline V gene. Trimming took 2 bases from V and 8 from J; bases not matched to a gene: 4. This CDR3 is 13 amino acids long. CDR3 bases: TGTGCCAGCAGTTACCAGGGGGCGAAGGGCTACACCTTC. It codes for CASSYQGAKGYTF.

This chain connects TRBV7-8 to TRBJ2-7, with TRBD2 matching over 7 bases. V shed 4 bases, J shed 3 bases, and the junction held 6 bases outside the gene matches. CDR3 length equals 14 residues. Germline V gene lookup returns CDR1 SGHVS and CDR2 FQNEAQ. The DNA for the CDR3 is TGTGCCAGCAGCTCCACTAGCGTGGGCTACGAGCAGTACTTC. Translated: CASSSTSVGYEQYF.

The rearrangement joins TRBV11-2 to TRBJ2-7, with D tentatively TRBD2 (6 bases). V lost 5 bases and J 2 bases, leaving 13 bases between the germline ends. In germline, CDR1 is SGHAT, CDR2 FQNNGV. CDR3 size: 14 residues. The CDR3 nucleotides read TGTGCCAGCAGCCGGGGACTCTACCCCTACGAGCAGTACTTC. Translated: CASSRGLYPYEQYF.

CDR3 region: CASSYSGQETQYF. As DNA, the CDR3 is TGTGCCAGCAGCTATAGCGGCCAAGAGACCCAGTACTTC. V usage is TRBV9 and J usage is TRBJ2-5; possibly TRBD2 for D (6 bases). The CDR3 has 13 amino acids. Germline V CDR1 and CDR2: SGDLS, YYNGEE. With 4 bases removed from V and 1 base from J, the gap between germline ends came to 8 bases. The variable domain in full, with the rest retrieved from reference TRBV9 and TRBJ2-5, is DSGVTQTPKHLITATGQRVTLRCSPRSGDLSVYWYQQSLDQGLQFLIQYYNGEERAKGNILERFSAQQFPDLHSELNLSSLELGDSALYFCASSYSGQETQYFGPGTRLLVL.

The J gene is TRBJ1-3, the V gene TRBV28; 9 bases are a match to TRBD1. V shed 7 bases, J shed 2 bases, and the junction held 6 bases outside the gene matches. Germline CDR1 MDHEN, CDR2 SYDVKM. The CDR3 runs 15 residues. The CDR3 spells CASTTGGAAGNTIYF. The CDR3 DNA follows: TGTGCCAGCACAACAGGGGGCGCAGCTGGAAACACCATATATTTT.

The chain joins TRBV19 to TRBJ1-2; D ambiguous. The CDR3 totals 13 residues. Germline V CDR1 and CDR2: LNHDA, SQIVND (reference sequence). Trimming took 5 bases from V and 2 from J, leaving 9 bases between them. The CDR3 coding sequence is TGTGCCAGTAGTTATAACAACAACTATGGCTACACCTTC. Protein sequence: CASSYNNNYGYTF.

This chain joins TRBV30 and TRBJ2-3, with TRBD2 matching over 7 bases. The CDR3 is made up of 15 amino acids. With 2 bases clipped from V and 0 bases from J, the junction kept 5 bases outside the gene matches. The germline V gene encodes CDR1 GTSNPN and CDR2 SVGIG (reference sequence). This CDR3 reads CAWSREVGSTDTQYF. In nucleotides, the CDR3 is TGTGCCTGGAGTCGGGAGGTCGGCAGCACAGATACGCAGTATTTT.

The chain uses TRBV12-3 or TRBV12-4 and TRBJ1-1; no clear D gene. This CDR3 contains 12 residues. The V gene lost 6 bases and the J gene lost 8 bases, with 13 bases spanning the gap. CDR3 in DNA: TGTGCCAGCAGCTGGTGGTCGCAGGAAGCTTTCTTT. Protein product: CASSWWSQEAFF.

The sample holds a few counts of this clone. The chain is built from TRBV24-1 and TRBJ2-3; D perhaps matches TRBD1 (6 bases). Trimming took off 5 bases at V and 4 bases at J, with 15 bases between the two ends. The CDR3 extends over 15 amino acids. CDR1 is KGHDR and CDR2 is SFDVKD in the germline V gene. CDR3 loop: CATSGGRTPSDTQYF. The CDR3, as DNA: TGTGCCACCAGTGGGGGGCGGACGCCGTCAGATACGCAGTATTTT.

V usage is TRBV28 and J usage is TRBJ1-1; 9 nucleotides line up with TRBD1. CDR1 is MDHEN and CDR2 is SYDVKM in the germline V gene. This CDR3 contains 15 residues. The trim removed 6 bases at V and 10 bases at J, leaving 15 bases unmatched. CDR3 amino acids: CASSLWNRGLQGAFF. CDR3 DNA: TGTGCCAGCAGCCTCTGGAACAGGGGGCTCCAGGGAGCTTTCTTT. Full variable domain (outside the CDR3, taken from reference TRBV28 and TRBJ1-1): DVKVTQSSRYLVKRTGEKVFLECVQDMDHENMFWYRQDPGLGLRLIYFSYDVKMKEKGDIPEGYSVSREKKERFSLILESASTNQTSMYLCASSLWNRGLQGAFFGQGTRLTVV.

V usage is TRBV7-9 and J usage is TRBJ2-7; D perhaps matches TRBD2 (6 bases). This CDR3 spans 14 amino acids. Deletions cut 0 bases from V and 7 bases from J, with 13 bases between. The germline CDR1 and CDR2 sequences are SEHNR and FQNEAQ (reference sequence). The CDR3 sequence is CASSLAGLEGEQYF. The CDR3, as DNA: TGTGCCAGCAGCTTAGCGGGACTCGAAGGGGAGCAGTACTTC. Using reference TRBV7-9 and TRBJ2-7 for the parts outside the CDR3, the full variable domain is DTGVSQNPRHKITKRGQNVTFRCDPISEHNRLYWYRQTLGQGPEFLTYFQNEAQLEKSRLLSDRFSAERPKGSFSTLEIQRTEQGDSAMYLCASSLAGLEGEQYFGPGTRLTVT.

This clone appeared a few times. This sequence joins TRBV24-1 and TRBJ2-5; TRBD2 aligns across 8 bases. CDR3 length equals 15 residues. Germline CDR1 reads KGHDR; CDR2 reads SFDVKD. V lost 3 bases and J lost 4; bases outside the gene matches: 6. CDR3 bases: TGTGCCACCAGTGATCCCCGCGCGGGAGGAGAGACCCAGTACTTC. Translated, it gives CATSDPRAGGETQYF.

The genes are TRBV15 and TRBJ2-1; D may be TRBD2 (5 bases). Germline V gives CDR1 LNHNV, CDR2 YYDKDF (reference sequence). The CDR3 is made up of 15 amino acids. Trimming left V 0 bases short and J 3 bases short, with 9 bases between. The CDR3 spells CATSRDGTSYNEQFF. For the CDR3, the DNA is TGTGCCACCAGCAGAGATGGAACTAGCTACAATGAGCAGTTCTTC.

The CDR3 reads CASSFPGSYEQYF. The CDR3 region has the DNA TGTGCCAGCAGCTTCCCGGGCTCCTACGAGCAGTACTTC. This chain joins TRBV5-6 and TRBJ2-7; D remains ambiguous. V lost 2 bases and J 0 bases, leaving 6 bases between the germline ends. Germline values: CDR1 SGHDT, CDR2 YYEEEE. The CDR3 is made up of 13 amino acids.

The chain links TRBV11-3 to TRBJ1-3; D gene ambiguous. The germline V gene encodes CDR1 SGHNT and CDR2 YENEEA. CDR3 size: 14 residues. V was pared by 1 base and J by 4 bases, with 8 bases between. CDR3 loop: CASSLGHGGNTIYF. Here the CDR3 DNA reads TGTGCCAGCAGCTTAGGACATGGAGGAAACACCATATATTTT.

This clone was detected only a few times. The chain uses TRBV28 and TRBJ1-2, with D hard to call. There are 14 residues in the CDR3. The V and J ends lost 5 bases and 2 bases respectively, with 12 bases between them. CDR1 is MDHEN, CDR2 SYDVKM, per germline. CDR3: CASSPPLRNYGYTF. The CDR3 DNA is TGTGCCAGCAGTCCCCCCCTGCGCAACTATGGCTACACCTTC.

This clone came up a few times. J is TRBJ1-6 and V is TRBV7-9; unclear D gene. Germline V CDR1 and CDR2: SEHNR, FQNEAQ (reference sequence). The CDR3 length is 14 residues. V gave up 7 bases and J gave up 0 bases, with 7 bases separating them. CDR3 sequence: CASTSSSYNSPLHF. For the CDR3, the DNA is TGTGCCAGCACCAGCAGCTCCTATAATTCACCCCTCCACTTT. Using reference TRBV7-9 and TRBJ1-6 for the parts outside the CDR3, the full variable domain is DTGVSQNPRHKITKRGQNVTFRCDPISEHNRLYWYRQTLGQGPEFLTYFQNEAQLEKSRLLSDRFSAERPKGSFSTLEIQRTEQGDSAMYLCASTSSSYNSPLHFGNGTRLTVT.

This clone occurred a few times. The rearrangement links TRBV6-2 or TRBV6-3 to TRBJ1-5, with unresolved D. This CDR3 spans 17 amino acids. The germline V gene has CDR1 MNHEY and CDR2 SVGEGT. Trimming cost V 0 bases and J 2 bases, with 14 bases left between them. CDR3: CASSYSWGGLGNQPQHF. The CDR3 DNA reads TGTGCCAGCAGTTACTCCTGGGGAGGTTTGGGCAATCAGCCCCAGCATTTT.

The chain uses TRBV28 and TRBJ2-2; 7 bases align to TRBD1. This CDR3 is built from 15 residues. V dropped 6 bases and J dropped 5; count of bases not matched to a gene: 9. Germline CDR1 is MDHEN and CDR2 is SYDVKM. The CDR3 reads CASREGGRVTGELFF. In DNA form, the CDR3 reads TGTGCCAGCAGGGAAGGGGGCCGGGTGACCGGGGAGCTGTTTTTT.

This clone was counted once. The chain links TRBV12-3 or TRBV12-4 to TRBJ1-5; no clear D gene. V lost 5 bases and J lost 5, with 7 bases in between. This CDR3 spans 12 amino acids. CDR3 loop: CASSPGYQPQHF. CDR3 in DNA: TGTGCCAGCAGTCCCGGTTATCAGCCCCAGCATTTT.

The CDR3 DNA follows: TGTGCCACCAGTGTACGGGGGGCAGGGGTCACTGAAGCTTTCTTT. Translation gives CATSVRGAGVTEAFF. The chain uses TRBV24-1 and TRBJ1-1, with D possibly being TRBD1 (6 bases). Deletions cut 5 bases from V and 4 bases from J, with 16 bases between. There are 15 residues in the CDR3. Germline V gene sequence: CDR1 KGHDR, CDR2 SFDVKD.

The chain uses TRBV19 and TRBJ1-3; 7 bases match TRBD1. The V and J ends lost 4 bases and 9 bases, in that order; junction bases with no gene match: 15. Germline values: CDR1 LNHDA, CDR2 SQIVND (reference sequence). This CDR3 is built from 16 residues. The CDR3 sequence: CASSTTSRQGSATIYF. The CDR3 nucleotides read TGTGCCAGTAGTACCACCTCCCGACAGGGATCGGCCACCATATATTTT. The full variable domain, in which reference TRBV19 and TRBJ1-3 provide the parts outside the CDR3, is DGGITQSPKYLFRKEGQNVTLSCEQNLNHDAMYWYRQDPGQGLRLIYYSQIVNDFQKGDIAEGYSVSREKKESFPLTVTSAQKNPTAFYLCASSTTSRQGSATIYFGEGSWLTVV.

This clone was counted only a few times. This chain connects TRBV11-2 to TRBJ2-7; 10 nucleotides align to TRBD1. The CDR3 runs 15 residues. V lost 5 bases to trimming and J lost 2 bases; unmatched junction nucleotides: 6. Germline V gene data show CDR1 as SGHAT and CDR2 as FQNNGV. CDR3 in DNA: TGTGCCAGCAGCCTGGGACAGGGGATGGCCTACGAGCAGTACTTC. Its translation is CASSLGQGMAYEQYF.

The V gene is TRBV9, the J gene TRBJ2-3; TRBD1 aligns across 7 bases. This CDR3 comprises 14 residues. V dropped 3 bases and J dropped 6; count of bases not matched to a gene: 7. CDR1 and CDR2 (germline): SGDLS, YYNGEE. The chain's CDR3 is CASSGLTGVDTQYF. DNA of the CDR3: TGTGCCAGCAGCGGCCTTACAGGGGTGGATACGCAGTATTTT.

This chain uses TRBV24-1 with TRBJ1-5; 11 bases are shared with TRBD1. V lost 5 bases and J lost 0; bases outside the gene matches: 2. The CDR3 totals 16 residues. Germline-derived CDR1 and CDR2 are KGHDR and SFDVKD. The CDR3 reads CATSGTGGHSNQPQHF. The CDR3 bases are TGTGCCACCAGTGGGACAGGGGGCCATAGCAATCAGCCCCAGCATTTT.